A few counts support the clone carrying this T cell receptor (beta chain). The CDR3 runs to 13 residues. V lost 4 bases and J 3 bases, leaving 7 bases between the germline ends. Germline V gives CDR1 SGHRS, CDR2 YFSETQ. The entry originates in a study of CD4+ T cells in melanoma. Libraries were prepared by immunoSEQ multiplex PCR; TCRdb keeps only in-frame clonotypes and omits some of them. The sample carries some 13,000 clones, 60% to 85% recorded once. Sequencing input: cells from a culture (not recorded whether cultured in vitro). The chain recombines TRBV5-1 with TRBJ2-2; maybe TRBD1 (5 bases). The sequence derives from a human donor with melanoma. CDR3 amino acids: CASSLQDTGELFF. The CDR3 DNA follows: TGCGCCAGCAGCCTACAGGACACCGGGGAGCTGTTTTTT.